This TCR beta chain was sequenced for a study of blood T cells in healthy people across ages. Study-wide findings and caveats: More naive CD4+ cells and higher diversity were found in long-lived than in aged donors.

Total RNA, at least 5 micrograms per sample, was extracted from PBMCs. Remarks on this clonotype: Its antigen is unknown.

V trimming: 8 bases; J trimming: 0 bases; junction bases outside the gene matches: 5. Per the germline V gene, CDR1 is SGHTA and CDR2 is FQGNSA. CDR3 length equals 14 residues. Sample-barcoded 5' priming and a J-beta primer mix drove a second PCR of roughly 6 to 12 cycles. CDR3-containing paired-end reads numbering at least 2.5 million came from each sample. TCRdb reprocessed the 5' RACE reads via MiXCR and lists one record per CDR3 protein. The table includes hundreds of thousands of distinct CDR3 sequences, 22% detected once. This sequence was found in a man between 65 and 85 years old in good health. The chain is built from TRBV7-2 and TRBJ2-5; 8 nucleotides align to TRBD2. The sequenced sample was blood. In DNA, the CDR3 is TGTGCCAGCTTCTCGGGGGGGTACCAAGAGACCCAGTACTTC. Translated, it gives CASFSGGYQETQYF.